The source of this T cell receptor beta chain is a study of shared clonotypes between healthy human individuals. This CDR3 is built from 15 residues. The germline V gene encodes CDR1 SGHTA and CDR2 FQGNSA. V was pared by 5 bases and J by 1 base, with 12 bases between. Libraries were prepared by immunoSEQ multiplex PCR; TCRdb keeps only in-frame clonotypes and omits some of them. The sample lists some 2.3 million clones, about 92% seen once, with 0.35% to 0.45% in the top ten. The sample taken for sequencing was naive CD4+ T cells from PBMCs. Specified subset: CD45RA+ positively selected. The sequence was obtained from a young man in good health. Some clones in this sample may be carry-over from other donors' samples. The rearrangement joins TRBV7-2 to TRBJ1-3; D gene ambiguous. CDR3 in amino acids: CASSAKAGSGNTIYF. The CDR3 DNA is TGTGCCAGCAGCGCTAAGGCAGGATCTGGAAACACCATATATTTT. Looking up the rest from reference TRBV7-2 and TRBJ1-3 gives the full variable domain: GAGVSQSPSNKVTEKGKDVELRCDPISGHTALYWYRQSLGQGLEFLIYFQGNSAPDKSGLPSDRFSAERTGGSVSTLTIQRTQQEDSAVYLCASSAKAGSGNTIYFGEGSWLTVV.